Listed below are T cell receptor beta chains from one sample, sequenced in a study of identical twins. One entry per CDR3 protein results from TCRdb running MiXCR on the 5' RACE reads. The table has approximately 600,000 distinct CDR3 sequences, 9.6% seen once. Separately, the same data were catalogued under a study of yellow fever vaccine responses in identical twins.

Sequences were obtained from PBMCs. Receptor source: a woman in her late teens or twenties in good health. Both conserved end residues are part of each CDR3. The D gene is left open where the match is weak. Where a row states a size, it is once, few, many or the class of an expanded clone; other rows omit it.

CDR3nt: TGTGCCAGCAGCTCGACCCCTGGGCCGGGGGGCAATGAGCAGTTCTTC; CDR3aa: CASSSTPGPGGNEQFF; d_gene: TRBD2; j_gene: TRBJ2-1; abundance: -; v_gene: TRBV7-6
CDR3nt: TGTGCCAGCAAGTTACAGGGGGCTTATTACGATGCTAGCACAGATACGCAGTATTTT; CDR3aa: CASKLQGAYYDASTDTQYF; d_gene: TRBD1; j_gene: TRBJ2-3; abundance: few; v_gene: TRBV2
CDR3nt: TGTGCCATCAGTGATCTAGCGGTATACAATGAGCAGTTCTTC; CDR3aa: CAISDLAVYNEQFF; d_gene: TRBD2; j_gene: TRBJ2-1; abundance: many; v_gene: TRBV10-3
CDR3nt: TGTGCCAGCAGCTTTAATTTTACTCGACGTACCTACGAGCAGTACTTC; CDR3aa: CASSFNFTRRTYEQYF; d_gene: -; j_gene: TRBJ2-7; abundance: -; v_gene: TRBV7-6
CDR3nt: TGCAGCGTTGGGTGGAGCTCCTACAATGAGCAGTTCTTC; CDR3aa: CSVGWSSYNEQFF; d_gene: -; j_gene: TRBJ2-1; abundance: -; v_gene: TRBV29-1
CDR3nt: TGCGCCAGCAGCCAAGATGTTCTGGGGATGATTGGCTACGAGCAGTACTTC; CDR3aa: CASSQDVLGMIGYEQYF; d_gene: -; j_gene: TRBJ2-7; abundance: few; v_gene: TRBV4-1
CDR3nt: TGTGCCAGCAGCTTAGTTCCGGGAGGGATCCAAGAGACCCAGTACTTC; CDR3aa: CASSLVPGGIQETQYF; d_gene: TRBD2; j_gene: TRBJ2-5; abundance: -; v_gene: TRBV11-2
CDR3nt: TGTGCCAGCATGGGATCGGGCGGAAAACTGTTTTTT; CDR3aa: CASMGSGGKLFF; d_gene: -; j_gene: TRBJ1-4; abundance: many; v_gene: TRBV28
CDR3nt: TGCAGCGTTGTGAGCCTCATAGGACTCGAGCAGTACTTC; CDR3aa: CSVVSLIGLEQYF; d_gene: -; j_gene: TRBJ2-7; abundance: many; v_gene: TRBV29-1
CDR3nt: TGTGCCAGCAGTAAGGGACTAGCTTCTGGCGAGCAGTACTTC; CDR3aa: CASSKGLASGEQYF; d_gene: TRBD2; j_gene: TRBJ2-7; abundance: few; v_gene: TRBV27
CDR3nt: TGTGCCAGTAGTATGGGGAGCCGAGATGTTGATCCGCAGTATTTT; CDR3aa: CASSMGSRDVDPQYF; d_gene: -; j_gene: TRBJ2-3; abundance: few; v_gene: TRBV19
CDR3nt: TGCAGCGTTGAAGATGGGAGCACCGGGGAGCTGTTTTTT; CDR3aa: CSVEDGSTGELFF; d_gene: -; j_gene: TRBJ2-2; abundance: many; v_gene: TRBV29-1
CDR3nt: TGTGCCAGCCGCAGTGGTATAAAAAATAACTCCTACGAGCAGTACTTC; CDR3aa: CASRSGIKNNSYEQYF; d_gene: -; j_gene: TRBJ2-7; abundance: -; v_gene: TRBV21-1
CDR3nt: TGCAGTGCTAGTATCCTAGCGGGAGTCTCCACAGATACGCAGTATTTT; CDR3aa: CSASILAGVSTDTQYF; d_gene: TRBD2; j_gene: TRBJ2-3; abundance: many; v_gene: TRBV20-1
CDR3nt: TGTGCCAGCAGCTCCGAACCCACCGGGGAGCTGTTTTTT; CDR3aa: CASSSEPTGELFF; d_gene: -; j_gene: TRBJ2-2; abundance: -; v_gene: TRBV7-9
CDR3nt: TGTGCCAGCAGCGTACCACAGGGAGGTTTGTACAATGAGCAGTTCTTC; CDR3aa: CASSVPQGGLYNEQFF; d_gene: -; j_gene: TRBJ2-1; abundance: few; v_gene: TRBV7-9
CDR3nt: TGCAGTGCTAGAGATAGGGGGTGGAATCAGCCCCAGCATTTT; CDR3aa: CSARDRGWNQPQHF; d_gene: -; j_gene: TRBJ1-5; abundance: few; v_gene: TRBV20-1
CDR3nt: TGTGCCAGCAGCTTAGCGCGGGCAGGCGCGCAGTATTTT; CDR3aa: CASSLARAGAQYF; d_gene: -; j_gene: TRBJ2-3; abundance: -; v_gene: TRBV7-2